Described below is a single TCR beta chain sequence and its context. Its antigen is as yet unknown. TCRdb's table, derived via immunoSEQ multiplex PCR, lists solely in-frame clones and lacks some. The table has 80,000 to 90,000 clones, 85% to 90% seen once. There are 17 residues in the CDR3. V trimming: 1 base; J trimming: 0 bases; junction bases outside the gene matches: 9. This entry belongs to a study of T cell responses to AZD1222 COVID-19 vaccine. Whole-study results and caveats: Just a handful of AZD1222 recipients tested seropositive at baseline.

This specimen consisted of peripheral blood, obtained on day 0 of MenACWY control vaccination. V gene TRBV5-3 combines with J gene TRBJ1-2; 7 bases are a match to TRBD1. Being an ORF, TRBV5-3 has a function that is uncertain. The receptor's source is an adult in good health. CDR3 sequence (DNA): TGTGCCAGAAGCTTGCTGAGGGGGCCAAGAGCTAACTATGGCTACACCTTC. It is translated as CARSLLRGPRANYGYTF.